Listed below are T cell receptor beta chains from one sample, sequenced in a study of blood T cell repertoires in COVID-19. Repertoires were generated with immunoSEQ multiplex PCR, while TCRdb's copy carries only in-frame clones and drops some. The repertoire includes about 370,000 clones, roughly nine tenths of them detected once, and less than 1.2% sits in the top ten. The sample comprised PBMCs or T cells enriched from blood (not recorded which). Source of these receptors: a man between 18 and 29 years old who had recovered from COVID-19. Both conserved end residues are part of each CDR3. The order of the fields is CDR3 protein, CDR3 DNA, D gene, V gene, J gene, clone size. The D gene is left open where the match is weak. Size tells how often a clone was seen (once, few, many) or the class of an expanded clone, and some rows leave it out.

CDR3: CASSLLTLLQATNEKLFF
DNA: TGTGCCAGCAGTTTACTTACCCTCCTCCAGGCAACTAATGAAAAACTGTTTTTT
D: .
V: TRBV28
J: TRBJ1-4
size: few

CDR3: CASSTGTGGSGNTIYF
DNA: TGTGCCAGCTCAACTGGGACAGGGGGCTCTGGAAACACCATATATTTT
D: TRBD1
V: TRBV18
J: TRBJ1-3
size: .

CDR3: CASSESDGLEQFF
DNA: TGTGCCAGCAGTGAATCGGACGGACTCGAGCAGTTCTTC
D: .
V: TRBV6-1
J: TRBJ2-1
size: .

CDR3: CAWRLAANTGELFF
DNA: TGTGCCTGGAGACTAGCGGCTAACACCGGGGAGCTGTTTTTT
D: TRBD2
V: TRBV30
J: TRBJ2-2
size: .

CDR3: CASSLGGTGHRPQHF
DNA: TGTGCCAGCAGCTTGGGGGGGACAGGGCATCGTCCCCAGCATTTT
D: TRBD1
V: TRBV5-6
J: TRBJ1-5
size: .

CDR3: CASSYSHGYEQYF
DNA: TGTGCCAGCAGTTACTCCCACGGGTACGAGCAGTACTTC
D: .
V: TRBV6-5
J: TRBJ2-7
size: .

CDR3: CASSQVPSSSGAYEQYF
DNA: TGTGCCAGCAGCCAAGTCCCCTCGTCTAGCGGAGCCTACGAGCAGTACTTC
D: TRBD2
V: TRBV4-2
J: TRBJ2-7
size: .

CDR3: CASSVSPTGGSYGYTF
DNA: TGTGCCAGCAGCGTATCCCCGACAGGGGGATCCTATGGCTACACCTTC
D: TRBD1
V: TRBV9
J: TRBJ1-2
size: .

CDR3: CASSDQQGSTEAFF
DNA: TGTGCCAGCAGTGACCAACAGGGATCAACTGAAGCTTTCTTT
D: .
V: TRBV6-1
J: TRBJ1-1
size: .

CDR3: CASTGVISYGYTF
DNA: TGTGCCAGTACCGGGGTGATCAGCTATGGCTACACCTTC
D: .
V: TRBV19
J: TRBJ1-2
size: .

CDR3: CASSLALGQGDYEQYF
DNA: TGTGCCAGCAGCTTAGCGCTAGGACAGGGAGACTACGAGCAGTACTTC
D: TRBD1
V: TRBV7-9
J: TRBJ2-7
size: .

CDR3: CASSLILSNEQFF
DNA: TGTGCCAGCAGCTTAATCCTCTCTAATGAGCAGTTCTTC
D: .
V: TRBV7-2
J: TRBJ2-1
size: .

CDR3: CASSVKRGGFNEQFF
DNA: TGTGCCAGCAGCGTAAAGCGGGGGGGGTTCAATGAGCAGTTCTTC
D: TRBD2
V: TRBV6-5
J: TRBJ2-1
size: .

CDR3: CASSTQDTEAFF
DNA: TGTGCCAGCAGCACTCAGGACACTGAAGCTTTCTTT
D: .
V: TRBV28
J: TRBJ1-1
size: .

CDR3: CASKGTGTNTEAFF
DNA: TGTGCCAGCAAGGGGACAGGGACGAACACTGAAGCTTTCTTT
D: TRBD1
V: TRBV6-5
J: TRBJ1-1
size: .

CDR3: CASSRTTGSSYNEQFF
DNA: TGTGCCAGCAGCCGAACGACTGGAAGCTCCTACAATGAGCAGTTCTTC
D: .
V: TRBV14
J: TRBJ2-1
size: few

CDR3: CASSPGQGWGNSPLHF
DNA: TGTGCCAGCAGCCCGGGACAGGGCTGGGGGAATTCACCCCTCCACTTT
D: TRBD1
V: TRBV7-9
J: TRBJ1-6
size: .

CDR3: CASSDTNIPGLYGYTF
DNA: TGTGCCAGCAGCGACACTAATATCCCGGGACTCTATGGCTACACCTTC
D: .
V: TRBV7-9
J: TRBJ1-2
size: .

CDR3: CASSYSTTKQYF
DNA: TGTGCCAGCAGTTACTCGACGACTAAGCAGTACTTC
D: .
V: TRBV6-2/TRBV6-3
J: TRBJ2-7
size: once

CDR3: CASSVEVGGTEAFF
DNA: TGTGCCAGCAGCGTAGAGGTTGGCGGGACCGAAGCTTTCTTT
D: .
V: TRBV9
J: TRBJ1-1
size: .

CDR3: CASSQSSGSGYEQYF
DNA: TGTGCCAGCAGTCAATCTAGCGGGAGTGGGTACGAGCAGTACTTC
D: TRBD2
V: TRBV6-5
J: TRBJ2-7
size: .

CDR3: CATSRDKDSSYEQYF
DNA: TGTGCCACCAGCAGAGATAAGGACAGCTCCTACGAGCAGTACTTC
D: .
V: TRBV15
J: TRBJ2-7
size: .

CDR3: CAISESGKGGSYGYTF
DNA: TGTGCCATCAGTGAGTCCGGGAAGGGAGGAAGCTATGGCTACACCTTC
D: .
V: TRBV10-3
J: TRBJ1-2
size: .